The source of this TCR beta chain is a study of blood T cell repertoires in COVID-19. Study background: Collection of acute and convalescent COVID-19 samples took place in the United States, Italy and Spain.

The protocol was immunoSEQ multiplex PCR, while the TCRdb copy is restricted to in-frame clones and leaves out a portion. The sample has about 210,000 clones, roughly 85% seen once. Germline CDR1 is SGDLS and CDR2 is YYNGEE. With V trimmed by 1 base and J by 6 bases, 9 bases remained unmatched. The CDR3 consists of 16 residues. The sequence came from a woman in her thirties or forties with active or convalescent COVID-19. The genes are TRBV9 and TRBJ2-2, with TRBD1 matching 7 bases. Material: peripheral blood. CDR3 bases: TGTGCCAGCAGCGTATTTGGGACAGATGTTTCCGGGGAGCTGTTTTTT. This gives the protein CASSVFGTDVSGELFF.